This entry lists 10 T cell receptor beta chains sequenced from one sample in a study of Ad26.COV2.S vaccination and SARS-CoV-2 variants (dated by TCRdb to the early 2020s). Taken with the paper, the label for treatment or condition translates to: roughly 18 received Ad26.COV2.S at low or high dose, single or two shots; 5 received placebo; per-sample allocation not given. For vaccine and placebo recipients, repertoires were sequenced using samples collected on day 63 after the first injection. Library preparation used the immunoSEQ multiplex PCR assay. What TCRdb holds here is the immuneACCESS table cut down to in-frame rearrangements. Part of the clones is not present; checked against another copy, under half of the missing clones reflect an unresolved V gene, and the others are unexplained. The sample includes approximately 360,000 clones, with roughly 85% observed a single time. The ten largest clones add up to 7.4% of the sample.

Material: peripheral blood, obtained in a trial of Ad26.COV2.S vaccine versus placebo. All receptors derive from a person aged 18-65 years who received the Ad26.COV2.S COVID-19 vaccine or a placebo.

The chain has TRBV3-1 (or the pseudogene TRBV3-2) and TRBJ1-2; D may be TRBD1 (6 bases). The CDR3 has 13 amino acids. The V gene lost 6 bases and the J gene lost 6 bases, with 14 bases spanning the gap. CDR1 and CDR2 (germline): LGHDT, YNNKEL (reference sequence). CDR3 DNA: TGTGCCAGCAGTCCTCTGAACAGGGATGGCTACACCTTC. This encodes CASSPLNRDGYTF.

The sample holds one count of this clone. J is TRBJ2-6 and V is TRBV5-1; tentatively, D is TRBD2 (5 bases). V was clipped by 0 bases and J by 2 bases, with 9 bases between them. Germline assignment: CDR1 SGHRS and CDR2 YFSETQ. This CDR3 has 16 residues. The CDR3 DNA follows: TGCGCCAGCAGCTTGGATACCGGGGCTGGGGCCAACGTCCTGACTTTC. Protein sequence: CASSLDTGAGANVLTF.

A few counts support this clone. This chain uses TRBV6-5 with TRBJ1-6; D remains ambiguous. CDR3 length: 12 residues. V lost 8 bases and J lost 11, with 13 bases in between. Germline loops: CDR1 MNHEY, CDR2 SVGAGI. The DNA for the CDR3 is TGTGCCAGCGGTATCGGTCTAGCACCCCTCCACTTT. This encodes CASGIGLAPLHF.

The chain has TRBV3-1 (or the pseudogene TRBV3-2) and TRBJ2-3; possible D gene TRBD2, 5 bases. The CDR3 runs 14 residues. CDR1 is LGHDT and CDR2 is YNNKEL in the germline V gene (reference sequence). V was trimmed by 2 bases and J by 6 bases, leaving 12 bases between them. The CDR3, as DNA: TGTGCCAGCAGCCAAATGGCTAGCCCCGATACGCAGTATTTT. Translated, it gives CASSQMASPDTQYF.

This chain connects TRBV27 to TRBJ1-2, with D uncertain. Trimming took 7 bases from V and 7 from J, leaving 16 bases between them. The CDR3 sequence is 13 residues long. The germline V gene encodes CDR1 MNHEY and CDR2 SMNVEV (reference sequence). The CDR3 region has the DNA TGTGCCAGCACACCCTCTGGGGTTGTTGGCTACACCTTC. Amino acids: CASTPSGVVGYTF.

The chain employs TRBV10-2 and TRBJ2-5, with unresolved D. Trimming cost V 0 bases and J 5 bases, with 13 bases left between them. Germline CDR1 and CDR2: WSHSY and SAAADI. This CDR3 spans 15 amino acids. CDR3 protein: CASSESGLVKETQYF. The CDR3 coding sequence is TGCGCCAGCAGTGAGTCTGGCCTAGTTAAGGAGACCCAGTACTTC.

This clone was seen once. The J gene is TRBJ2-7, the V gene TRBV27; tentative D call: TRBD1 (6 bases). The V end lost 4 bases, the J end lost 3 bases, and 13 bases lay between the germline ends. This CDR3 comprises 14 residues. CDR1 and CDR2 (germline): MNHEY, SMNVEV (reference sequence). The CDR3 region is CASSSGVTVYEQYF. CDR3 coding DNA: TGTGCCAGCAGTTCAGGGGTCACGGTCTACGAGCAGTACTTC.

The gene calls are TRBV6-5 and TRBJ1-6; no clear D gene. Trimming left V 4 bases short and J 7 bases short, with 14 bases between. CDR1 is MNHEY and CDR2 is SVGAGI in the germline V gene. The CDR3 length is 15 residues. The CDR3 nucleotides are TGTGCCAGCAGTTCCGCGGGAGTATCCAATTCACCCCTCCACTTT. Translated, it gives CASSSAGVSNSPLHF.

This clone was counted only a few times. The chain combines TRBV9 with TRBJ1-5; D possibly corresponds to TRBD1 (5 bases). Germline V gene data show CDR1 as SGDLS and CDR2 as YYNGEE. This CDR3 region has 13 residues. V was trimmed by 0 bases and J by 6 bases, leaving 7 bases between them. The chain's CDR3 is CASSVGGVQPQHF. The DNA of the CDR3 is TGTGCCAGCAGCGTAGGAGGGGTTCAGCCCCAGCATTTT. The whole variable domain, filled in from reference TRBV9 and TRBJ1-5, reads DSGVTQTPKHLITATGQRVTLRCSPRSGDLSVYWYQQSLDQGLQFLIQYYNGEERAKGNILERFSAQQFPDLHSELNLSSLELGDSALYFCASSVGGVQPQHFGDGTRLSIL.

Within the sample, this clone is medium-sized. This same CDR3 is encoded by further DNA sequences in the sample. This rearrangement joins TRBV7-9 to TRBJ1-2, with unresolved D. The CDR3 extends over 14 amino acids. The germline gives CDR1 SEHNR, CDR2 FQNEAQ (reference sequence). V was trimmed by 1 base and J by 7 bases, leaving 13 bases between them. CDR3: CASSLEVSPGGYTF. As DNA, the CDR3 is TGTGCCAGCAGCTTAGAGGTCAGCCCAGGTGGCTACACCTTC.